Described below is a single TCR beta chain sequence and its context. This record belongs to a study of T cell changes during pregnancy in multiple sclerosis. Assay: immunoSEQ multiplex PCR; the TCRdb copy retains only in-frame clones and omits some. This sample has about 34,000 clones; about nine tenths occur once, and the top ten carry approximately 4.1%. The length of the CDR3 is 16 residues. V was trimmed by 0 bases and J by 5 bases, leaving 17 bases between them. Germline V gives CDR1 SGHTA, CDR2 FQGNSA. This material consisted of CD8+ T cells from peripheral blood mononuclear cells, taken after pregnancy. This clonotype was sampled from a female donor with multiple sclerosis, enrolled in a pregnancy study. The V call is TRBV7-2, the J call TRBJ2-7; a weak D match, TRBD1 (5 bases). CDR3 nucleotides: TGTGCCAGCAGCTTAGCGCTATCAGGGATGGCAAACGAGCAGTACTTC. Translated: CASSLALSGMANEQYF.